These T cell receptor beta chains were read from a single sample in a study of T cells after somatic rescue of genetic block. Repertoires were generated with immunoSEQ multiplex PCR, while TCRdb's copy carries only in-frame clones and drops some. The data show approximately 78,000 clones, approximately 91% seen once. Sequencing was carried out using peripheral blood mononuclear cells (PBMCs). These receptors all come from a man aged 25-45 years. CDR3s include the opening cysteine and the closing phenylalanine or tryptophan. Only some rows state a clone size, as once, few, many or a class for expanded clones.

length: 13
V: TRBV18
J: TRBJ1-5
size: NA
CDR3: CASSRDSDQPQHF

length: 17
V: TRBV25-1
J: TRBJ2-3
size: NA
CDR3: CASSESVKREDSDTQYF

length: 13
V: TRBV11-2
J: TRBJ2-1
size: NA
CDR3: CASSLDRHNEQFF

length: 14
V: TRBV6-6
J: TRBJ1-5
size: NA
CDR3: CASTGQGKNQPQHF

length: 15
V: TRBV29-1
J: TRBJ2-2
size: NA
CDR3: CSVEGLAGNTGELFF

length: 15
V: TRBV13
J: TRBJ2-3
size: NA
CDR3: CASSFRRGQADTQYF

length: 14
V: TRBV28
J: TRBJ1-6
size: NA
CDR3: CASSLIVRGSPLHF

length: 17
V: TRBV11-2
J: TRBJ2-3
size: NA
CDR3: CASSLLRRASGGNTQYF

length: 15
V: TRBV27
J: TRBJ2-6
size: NA
CDR3: CASRGRPSGANVLTF

length: 15
V: TRBV25-1
J: TRBJ2-7
size: once
CDR3: CASSESGGRPYEQYF

length: 15
V: TRBV5-1
J: TRBJ1-2
size: NA
CDR3: CASSPEGQGFYGYTF

length: 17
V: TRBV5-1
J: TRBJ2-5
size: NA
CDR3: CASSNIRSGGVQETQYF

length: 17
V: TRBV4-3
J: TRBJ2-1
size: NA
CDR3: CASSQVGRPGRNNEQFF

length: 13
V: TRBV27
J: TRBJ2-1
size: NA
CDR3: CASQRTSGNEQFF

length: 15
V: TRBV18
J: TRBJ2-7
size: NA
CDR3: CASSLRQGTPYEQYF

length: 13
V: TRBV7-8
J: TRBJ2-5
size: NA
CDR3: CASSFARQETQYF

length: 14
V: TRBV5-1
J: TRBJ1-2
size: NA
CDR3: CASSSSGTAGGYTF

length: 12
V: TRBV10-3
J: TRBJ1-2
size: NA
CDR3: CAMGGDNYGYTF

length: 14
V: TRBV18
J: TRBJ1-1
size: NA
CDR3: CASSPTRMNTEAFF

length: 16
V: TRBV6-5
J: TRBJ1-3
size: NA
CDR3: CASSYLTGLSGNTIYF

length: 14
V: TRBV10-3
J: TRBJ1-1
size: once
CDR3: CAITRDSMNTEAFF

length: 13
V: TRBV2
J: TRBJ2-7
size: NA
CDR3: CASSDRGPYEQYF

length: 16
V: TRBV5-5
J: TRBJ1-5
size: NA
CDR3: CASSLDRARYNQPQHF

length: 14
V: TRBV11-2
J: TRBJ1-6
size: NA
CDR3: CASSYRALGSPLHF

length: 13
V: TRBV6-1
J: TRBJ2-4
size: NA
CDR3: CASIRGGGNIQYF

length: 14
V: TRBV19
J: TRBJ2-7
size: once
CDR3: CASSIDLQEYEQYF

length: 14
V: TRBV13
J: TRBJ2-3
size: NA
CDR3: CASSFAGGTDTQYF

length: 14
V: TRBV2
J: TRBJ2-5
size: NA
CDR3: CASRVDRSQETQYF

length: 13
V: TRBV4-1
J: TRBJ2-3
size: NA
CDR3: CASSQEEQGVQYF

length: 15
V: TRBV2
J: TRBJ2-1
size: once
CDR3: CASSEGLAGVDEQFF

length: 20
V: TRBV15
J: TRBJ2-5
size: NA
CDR3: CATSRENTGLAGVEGETQYF

length: 15
V: TRBV5-1
J: TRBJ1-6
size: once
CDR3: CASSLRLGANSPLHF

length: 14
V: TRBV28
J: TRBJ1-5
size: NA
CDR3: CASSLRGRGQPQHF

length: 14
V: TRBV7-9
J: TRBJ2-7
size: NA
CDR3: CASSLGLTSGEQYF

length: 13
V: TRBV29-1
J: TRBJ2-4
size: NA
CDR3: CSAADRAKNIQYF

length: 14
V: TRBV5-1
J: TRBJ2-3
size: once
CDR3: CASSLAAVGNTQYF

length: 17
V: TRBV5-8
J: TRBJ1-6
size: once
CDR3: CASPGRRAANYNSPLHF

length: 14
V: TRBV15
J: TRBJ2-1
size: NA
CDR3: CATSRDRLAGGQFF

length: 14
V: TRBV5-1
J: TRBJ1-1
size: once
CDR3: CASSFEQGGFEAFF

length: 15
V: TRBV28
J: TRBJ2-3
size: NA
CDR3: CASSYPLMGGDTQYF

length: 15
V: TRBV27
J: TRBJ2-2
size: NA
CDR3: CASSPRLSGTGELFF

length: 16
V: TRBV7-2
J: TRBJ2-6
size: NA
CDR3: CASFRGSGGGANVLTF

length: 15
V: TRBV2
J: TRBJ1-2
size: few
CDR3: CASSGRDRGRRGYTF

length: 16
V: TRBV19
J: TRBJ1-5
size: NA
CDR3: CASSSGFEGGGQPQHF

length: 15
V: TRBV11-2
J: TRBJ2-1
size: few
CDR3: CASSLGLVSYNEQFF

length: 11
V: TRBV20-1
J: TRBJ1-2
size: NA
CDR3: CSARENRIGTF

length: 14
V: TRBV5-4
J: TRBJ2-3
size: NA
CDR3: CASSSPAGGSTQYF

length: 16
V: TRBV27
J: TRBJ2-3
size: NA
CDR3: CASSLSATGLADTQYF

length: 14
V: TRBV4-1
J: TRBJ2-1
size: NA
CDR3: CASSVGVSYNEQFF

length: 14
V: TRBV6-1
J: TRBJ1-2
size: NA
CDR3: CASSEAYHVGGYTF